This T cell receptor beta chain was sequenced in a study of STAT5B mutations in CD4+ large granular lymphocyte leukemia. Libraries were prepared by immunoSEQ multiplex PCR; TCRdb keeps only in-frame clonotypes and omits some of them. The sample contains approximately 30,000 clones, less than 90% of which appear only once. V was pared by 1 base and J by 8 bases, with 11 bases between. This CDR3 contains 14 residues. CDR1 and CDR2 (germline): SNHLY, FYNNEI. The J gene is TRBJ1-4, the V gene TRBV2, with D unclear. Input material: CD4+ T cells from blood buffy coats. The receptor comes from a human donor in good health. CDR3 DNA sequence: TGTGCCAGCAGTGAAGGAGGGTCGGGCGAAAAACTGTTTTTT. Protein: CASSEGGSGEKLFF.